This T cell receptor beta chain was captured by sequencing in a study of blood T cells in healthy people across ages. A second PCR, run for about 6 to 12 cycles, used a sample-barcoded 5' primer plus a J-beta primer mix. TCRdb re-called the 5' RACE reads through MiXCR, storing one row per CDR3 protein. The sample lists roughly 550,000 distinct CDR3 sequences; approximately 25% were seen once. After removal of 1 base from V and 1 base from J, the junction contained 6 bases not matched to a gene. Germline values: CDR1 SGHAT, CDR2 FQNNGV. CDR3 length equals 17 residues. This sample also appeared in a second study, on T cells of mothers and their children.

The sample was blood. The TCR was taken from a boy aged 10-17 years in good health. The rearrangement uses TRBV11-2 and TRBJ2-3; TRBD2 matches 9 bases. CDR3: CASSLGRGGVGTDTQYF. Written as DNA, the CDR3 is TGTGCCAGCAGCTTAGGTCGCGGGGGGGTCGGCACAGATACGCAGTATTTT.